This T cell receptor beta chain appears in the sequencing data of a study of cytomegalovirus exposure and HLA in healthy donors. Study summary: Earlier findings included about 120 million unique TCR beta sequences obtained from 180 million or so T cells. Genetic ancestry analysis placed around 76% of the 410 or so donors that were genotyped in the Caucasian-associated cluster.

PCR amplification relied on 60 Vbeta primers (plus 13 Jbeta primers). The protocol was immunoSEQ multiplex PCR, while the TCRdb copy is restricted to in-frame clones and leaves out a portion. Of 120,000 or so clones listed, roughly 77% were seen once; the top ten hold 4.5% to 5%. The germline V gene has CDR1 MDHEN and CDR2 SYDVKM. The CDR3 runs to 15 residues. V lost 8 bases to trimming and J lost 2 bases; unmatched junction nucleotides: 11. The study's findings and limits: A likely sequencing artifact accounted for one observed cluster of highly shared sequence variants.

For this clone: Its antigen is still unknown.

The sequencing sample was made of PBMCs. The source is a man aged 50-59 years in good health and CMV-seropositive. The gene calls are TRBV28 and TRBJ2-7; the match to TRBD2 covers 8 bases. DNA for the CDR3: TGTGCCAGCGGTACGGGAGGGGGAGGGCCCTACGAGCAGTACTTC. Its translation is CASGTGGGGPYEQYF.